One T cell receptor (beta chain) is described in this entry. The V and J ends lost 1 base and 5 bases, in that order; junction bases with no gene match: 5. CDR1 MNHNS and CDR2 SASEGT come from the germline V gene. CDR3 length: 17 residues. This entry belongs to a study of cytomegalovirus exposure and HLA in healthy donors. All donors participated as healthy donors of bone marrow. The PCR made use of 60 Vbeta and 13 Jbeta primers. Clones were read by immunoSEQ multiplex PCR, and TCRdb kept only the in-frame ones, dropping some. In the table there are approximately 290,000 clones, around 80% of which are singletons.

The receptor was isolated from a girl aged 2 to 9 in good health and CMV-seronegative. Sequenced material: PBMCs. The V gene is TRBV6-1, the J gene TRBJ2-3; TRBD2 matches at 14 bases. The CDR3 region has the DNA TGTGCCAGCAGTGAAGAGGGACTAGCGGGAGTGGTAGATACGCAGTATTTT. Amino acid sequence: CASSEEGLAGVVDTQYF.